These T cell receptor beta chains were read from a single sample in a study of cytomegalovirus exposure and HLA in healthy donors. Sequenced by immunoSEQ multiplex PCR; TCRdb stores in-frame clones only, minus some. The table records about 170,000 clones, 82% of them present only once. The sequenced material came from PBMCs. The receptors come from a male donor in good health and CMV-seronegative. Both conserved end residues are part of each CDR3. Each record gives: D gene, clone size, J gene, V gene, CDR3 protein, CDR3 DNA. The D gene is left open where the match is weak. Clone sizes are given selectively: once, few, many, or a class where the clone is expanded.

>-|-|TRBJ1-1|TRBV7-8
CASSLGRTVQNTEAFF
TGTGCCAGCAGCTTAGGACGGACTGTGCAGAACACTGAAGCTTTCTTT
>TRBD2|-|TRBJ2-7|TRBV7-9
CASSLSSGVLYEQYF
TGTGCCAGCAGCTTGTCCAGCGGGGTTCTCTACGAGCAGTACTTC
>TRBD2|-|TRBJ2-1|TRBV6-5
CATSRTGGPYNEQFF
TGTGCCACCTCTCGAACGGGGGGACCCTACAATGAGCAGTTCTTC
>TRBD1|-|TRBJ1-1|TRBV23-1
CASRQTRQGGNTEAFF
TGCGCCAGCAGACAAACCAGACAGGGTGGAAACACTGAAGCTTTCTTT
>TRBD1|-|TRBJ1-2|TRBV6-4
CASRPGQGALGYTF
TGTGCCAGCAGGCCCGGACAGGGGGCACTTGGCTACACCTTC
>-|few|TRBJ2-2|TRBV25-1
CASSEQGGPNTGELFF
TGTGCCAGCAGTGAGCAGGGAGGTCCAAACACCGGGGAGCTGTTTTTT
>-|-|TRBJ1-1|TRBV27
CASSLVQGLTEAFF
TGTGCCAGCAGTTTGGTGCAGGGACTCACTGAAGCTTTCTTT
>TRBD2|-|TRBJ2-1|TRBV18
CASSPGTRVYEQFF
TGTGCCAGCTCACCAGGGACTAGAGTCTATGAGCAGTTCTTC
>TRBD1|-|TRBJ1-1|TRBV5-1
CASSLVPGGVVTEAFF
TGCGCCAGCAGCTTGGTTCCAGGGGGTGTTGTCACTGAAGCTTTCTTT
>-|-|TRBJ1-5|TRBV19
CASRPGGGHSNQPQHF
TGTGCCAGTAGACCCGGGGGGGGGCATAGCAATCAGCCCCAGCATTTT
>TRBD2|-|TRBJ2-3|TRBV6-4
CASGTSGTDTQYF
TGTGCCAGCGGGACTAGCGGCACAGATACGCAGTATTTT
>-|-|TRBJ2-2|TRBV19
CASSTQGGNTGELFF
TGTGCCAGTAGTACGCAGGGGGGAAACACCGGGGAGCTGTTTTTT
>TRBD2|-|TRBJ2-5|TRBV19
CASRLGGGLGETQYF
TGTGCCTCTAGGTTGGGGGGAGGGCTAGGGGAGACCCAGTACTTC
>-|-|TRBJ2-7|TRBV25-1
CASSVRGRFSYEQYF
TGTGCCAGCAGTGTTAGGGGCAGGTTTTCCTACGAGCAGTACTTC
>-|-|TRBJ2-7|TRBV6-1
CASSDKSGGPYEQYF
TGTGCCAGCAGTGACAAGTCAGGGGGGCCCTACGAGCAGTACTTC
>-|-|TRBJ2-7|TRBV18
CASSPSGSGYEQYF
TGTGCCAGCTCACCATCAGGTTCCGGCTACGAGCAGTACTTC
>TRBD1|-|TRBJ2-7|TRBV28
CASRLDRANYEQYF
TGTGCCAGCAGACTCGACAGGGCGAACTACGAGCAGTACTTC
>-|-|TRBJ2-5|TRBV7-6
CASSLVVMRETQYF
TGTGCCAGCAGCTTAGTAGTGATGAGAGAGACCCAGTACTTC
>-|-|TRBJ1-2|TRBV19
CASSPTGLFLSNYGYTF
TGTGCCAGTAGTCCCACAGGGTTGTTTTTGTCTAACTATGGCTACACCTTC
>-|-|TRBJ2-5|TRBV5-5
CASSFYGGGRVAQYF
TGTGCCAGCAGCTTTTATGGCGGGGGCAGGGTAGCCCAGTACTTC
>-|once|TRBJ2-7|TRBV14
CASSHPRQTYEQYF
TGTGCCAGCAGCCACCCGAGACAGACCTACGAGCAGTACTTC
>-|-|TRBJ2-1|TRBV9
CASSARVGNEQFF
TGTGCCAGCAGCGCTCGGGTGGGCAATGAGCAGTTCTTC